Presented here are 5 T cell receptor beta chains from one specimen sequenced in a study of cytomegalovirus exposure and HLA in healthy donors. Repertoires were generated with immunoSEQ multiplex PCR, while TCRdb's copy carries only in-frame clones and drops some. The sample shows 110,000 to 150,000 clones, about 95% of them seen only once. Sequencing used PBMCs. All receptors derive from a man younger than 30 in good health and CMV-seropositive.

The chain recombines TRBV29-1 with TRBJ2-7; 7 bases are shared with TRBD2. Germline V CDR1 and CDR2: SQVTM, ANQGSEA. Losses at the gene ends were 7 bases for V and 5 bases for J; bases not matched to a gene: 11. This CDR3 spans 13 amino acids. CDR3 sequence (DNA): TGCAGCGGTCTTCGGGGGGTGGGCCACGAGCAGTACTTC. It translates to CSGLRGVGHEQYF.

The chain links TRBV19 to TRBJ2-1; maybe TRBD2 (5 bases). Trimming stripped 7 bases from V and 5 bases from J, with 9 bases between. Germline loops: CDR1 LNHDA, CDR2 SQIVND (reference sequence). CDR3 size: 12 residues. In DNA form, the CDR3 reads TGTGCCAGTAATCGGGGAAACAATGAGCAGTTCTTC. This codes for CASNRGNNEQFF.

The V and J genes are TRBV6-9 and TRBJ1-1; D possibly corresponds to TRBD1 (6 bases). The germline V gene encodes CDR1 MNHGY and CDR2 SVAAGI. The V end lost 6 bases, the J end lost 3 bases, and 14 bases lay between the germline ends. The CDR3 is made up of 14 amino acids. CDR3 in amino acids: CASSPDGTHTEAFF. In nucleotides, the CDR3 is TGTGCCAGCAGCCCTGACGGGACACACACTGAAGCTTTCTTT.

V gene TRBV19 combines with J gene TRBJ1-2; D is unresolved. Trimming cost V 3 bases and J 8 bases, with 13 bases left between them. This CDR3 has 13 amino acids. CDR1 LNHDA and CDR2 SQIVND come from the germline V gene (reference sequence). In nucleotides, the CDR3 is TGTGCCAGTAGTATTCTAGGAGATAAAGGCTACACCTTC. Translated, it gives CASSILGDKGYTF.

This chain uses TRBV5-1 with TRBJ1-1; a weak D match, TRBD1 (6 bases). The CDR3 is made up of 13 amino acids. Per germline, CDR1 SGHRS and CDR2 YFSETQ. Trimming removed 4 bases at V and 11 bases at J, with 18 bases between. The CDR3: CASSTLTGPLAFF. CDR3 nucleotides: TGCGCCAGCAGCACCCTGACAGGCCCTCTGGCTTTCTTT.